Listed below are T cell receptor beta chains from one sample, sequenced in a study of vaccination and CD4 T cells after COVID-19. For these TCRs, the target antigens are not known. TCRdb re-derived calls from the PCR reads in MiXCR, one entry per CDR3 protein. The table records more than 6,500 distinct CDR3 sequences, over 30% of them present only once. Sequenced material: CD4+ T cells from blood, cultured in vitro. The receptors were sampled from a human donor in good health. CDR3s include the opening cysteine and the closing phenylalanine or tryptophan. Fields, in order: V gene, J gene, clone size, D gene, CDR3 protein, CDR3 DNA. D genes are given only for firm matches. The size of a clone is reported for some rows only, either as once, few or many, or as a class for expanded clones.

>TRBV7-6|TRBJ1-3|-|-
CASSLGVAESGNTIYF
TGTGCCAGCAGCTTAGGGGTGGCCGAATCGGGAAACACCATATATTTT
>TRBV6-5|TRBJ2-7|-|-
CASSYSILADIYEQYF
TGTGCCAGCAGTTACTCGATTTTGGCAGACATTTACGAGCAGTACTTC
>TRBV5-1|TRBJ2-1|-|-
CASSLHQRGNEQFF
TGCGCCAGCAGCTTGCACCAGAGGGGGAATGAGCAGTTCTTC
>TRBV5-1|TRBJ1-2|few|TRBD1
CASSFGDRGHGYTF
TGCGCCAGCAGCTTCGGGGACAGGGGGCATGGCTACACCTTC
>TRBV25-1|TRBJ2-5|-|-
CASSIQGRGQETQYF
TGTGCCAGCAGTATTCAGGGACGAGGCCAAGAGACCCAGTACTTC
>TRBV2|TRBJ1-5|-|TRBD1
CASSAGGASNQPQHF
TGTGCCAGCAGTGCAGGGGGGGCCTCCAATCAGCCCCAGCATTTT
>TRBV15|TRBJ1-6|-|-
CATSRGGPRTYNSPLHF
TGTGCCACCAGCAGAGGCGGGCCCCGCACCTATAATTCACCCCTCCACTTT
>TRBV7-6|TRBJ2-3|-|-
CASSLVTSQGEDTQYF
TGTGCCAGCAGCTTAGTGACCTCCCAAGGGGAAGATACGCAGTATTTT
>TRBV10-3|TRBJ1-1|few|-
CAIRQEGTEAFF
TGTGCCATCCGACAGGAGGGGACTGAAGCTTTCTTT
>TRBV19|TRBJ1-6|-|TRBD1
CASSPMTGVNSPLHF
TGTGCCAGTAGTCCGATGACAGGGGTCAATTCACCCCTCCACTTT
>TRBV27|TRBJ1-2|-|-
CASSPDGISDGYTF
TGTGCCAGCAGCCCAGACGGTATCAGCGATGGCTACACCTTC
>TRBV6-1|TRBJ1-2|few|TRBD1
CASSEAFGTGVGYTF
TGTGCCAGCAGTGAAGCCTTCGGGACAGGGGTTGGCTACACCTTC
>TRBV27|TRBJ1-6|few|TRBD1
CASSLDRGEISPLHF
TGTGCCAGCAGTTTAGACAGGGGCGAAATCTCACCCCTCCACTTT
>TRBV19|TRBJ2-5|-|TRBD1
CASSKTATGIGETQYF
TGTGCCAGTAGTAAGACGGCGACAGGGATCGGGGAGACCCAGTACTTC
>TRBV5-1|TRBJ2-1|-|TRBD2
CASSPSGGGIEQFF
TGCGCCAGCAGCCCTAGCGGGGGCGGTATCGAGCAGTTCTTC
>TRBV28|TRBJ1-5|once|TRBD1
CASSNGILNRGRGSNQPQHF
TGTGCCAGCAGTAATGGGATCCTAAACAGGGGCCGGGGTAGCAATCAGCCCCAGCATTTT
>TRBV20-1|TRBJ2-1|-|TRBD2
CSAFTRGDLSSSYNEQFF
TGCAGTGCTTTTACGCGGGGGGACCTTTCTAGCTCCTACAATGAGCAGTTCTTC
>TRBV7-9|TRBJ1-1|-|-
CASSLELSVGFSNAEAFF
TGTGCCAGCAGCTTAGAACTTTCGGTAGGATTCTCGAACGCTGAAGCTTTCTTT
>TRBV4-2|TRBJ2-7|-|TRBD2
CASSQETGGSYEQYF
TGTGCCAGCAGCCAAGAGACGGGGGGCTCCTACGAGCAGTACTTC
>TRBV11-1|TRBJ2-3|-|TRBD2
CASSLGSISGSTDTQYF
TGTGCCAGCAGCTTAGGTTCGATTAGCGGGAGCACAGATACGCAGTATTTT